This TCR beta chain was observed in a study of blood T cell repertoires in COVID-19. Study in general: The cDNA or gDNA used as material had been derived from T cells, B-cell-depleted T cells, or PBMCs.

Looked up from germline, CDR1 is LNHDA and CDR2 is SQIVND (reference sequence). CDR3 length: 17 residues. V lost 3 bases and J 0 bases, leaving 12 bases between the germline ends. Profiled with immunoSEQ multiplex PCR; TCRdb holds only in-frame clones, not every one. Counted here are some 320,000 clones, approximately 85% occurring once; the ten biggest clones make up about 7%. The TCR comes from a human donor in a cohort sampled during active COVID-19. Sequencing used peripheral blood. J is TRBJ2-6 and V is TRBV19; possible D gene TRBD2, 5 bases. CDR3 nucleotide sequence: TGTGCCAGTAGTATTCGTCCGGCGGGCTCTGGGGCCAACGTCCTGACTTTC. Its protein product is CASSIRPAGSGANVLTF.